The clone carrying this TCR beta chain was observed many times. The sample originates from a study of T cell repertoires in cytomegalovirus infection. In the study overall: CMV infection plus the matching HLA type was flagged by public TCR beta signatures.

One entry per CDR3 protein results from TCRdb running MiXCR on the reads. Among about 490,000 distinct CDR3 sequences, 16% were seen once, and the ten largest hold roughly a quarter. Specimen: CD8+ T cells from PBMCs. This TCR came from a human donor in good health (CMV status not recorded). Some clones in this sample may be carry-over from other donors' samples.

The CDR3 coding sequence is TGTGCCAGCAGCCCCGTCGGCACTCTCACTGAAGCTTTCTTT. Translation: CASSPVGTLTEAFF. This chain links TRBV12-3 or TRBV12-4 with TRBJ1-1, with D unclear. CDR3 size: 14 residues. Trimming stripped 6 bases from V and 4 bases from J, with 15 bases between.